This T cell receptor (beta chain) was identified during a study of identical twins. This clonotype was counted only a few times. TCRdb re-called the 5' RACE reads through MiXCR, storing one row per CDR3 protein. Among 350,000 or so distinct CDR3 sequences listed, 7% to 9.5% were seen once. Input material: naive T cells sorted from blood. The receptor comes from a woman aged 50 to 60 in good health.

CDR3 in DNA: TGTGCCAGCAGCCAAGATATGGGGACAGGGGAGGTCATTCAGTACTTC. This translates into CASSQDMGTGEVIQYF. The chain joins TRBV4-2 to TRBJ2-4; 10 bases are a match to TRBD1. This CDR3 has 16 amino acids. The germline gives CDR1 LGHNA, CDR2 YNFKEQ. V shed 0 bases and J 9 bases; nucleotides not matched to a gene: 8.